The present entry profiles one TCR beta chain with its context. Its antigen is undetermined. With 4 bases clipped from V and 4 bases from J, the junction kept 4 bases outside the gene matches. Germline loops: CDR1 MDHEN, CDR2 SYDVKM. The CDR3 is 14 amino acids. Researchers ran the PCR with 60 Vbeta and 13 Jbeta primers. The assay was immunoSEQ multiplex PCR, and TCRdb's table has in-frame clones only and misses some. The sample lists around 120,000 clones; roughly 80% were seen once. The data are from a study of cytomegalovirus exposure and HLA in healthy donors. Study conclusions and caveats: Immune exposure was documented only through CMV serostatus.

The sample was PBMCs. The rearrangement uses TRBV28 and TRBJ1-2, with 9 bases fitting TRBD1. This TCR came from a female donor in good health and CMV-seropositive. DNA of the CDR3: TGTGCCAGCAGTTCGGGACAGGGACCCTATGGCTACACCTTC. Protein product: CASSSGQGPYGYTF.